The table lists the clone carrying this TCR beta chain with many counts. The antigen is undetermined. MiXCR was run by TCRdb on the reads, yielding one entry per CDR3 protein. In the table there are 650,000 to 900,000 distinct CDR3 sequences, approximately 29% of which are singletons. The ends were cut back, 1 base at V and 6 bases at J, with 9 bases in the middle. Germline assignment: CDR1 SGHTA and CDR2 FQGNSA. This CDR3 is 13 amino acids long. The source of the sample is a study of T cell repertoires in cytomegalovirus infection. The input for sequencing was cultured CD8+ T cells from PBMCs, taken from culture after CMV antigen stimulation. This clonotype was sampled from a human donor in good health (CMV status not recorded). Some clones in this sample may be carry-over from other donors' samples. J is TRBJ1-1 and V is TRBV7-2; D may be TRBD1 (6 bases). CDR3 coding DNA: TGTGCCAGCAGCTTAGGAAAGGGGGCTGAAGCTTTCTTT. Encoded protein: CASSLGKGAEAFF.